One sample yielded the 17 T cell receptor beta chains listed below, sequenced in a study of CD8+ T cells in alopecia areata. It was cDNA, reverse transcribed from extracted RNA, that served as the sequencing template. Only in-frame clones appear in the TCRdb table, and some are missing; sequencing was by immunoSEQ multiplex PCR. This table holds approximately 89,000 clones, about 53% found once. The sequencing input was NKG2D-high CD8+ T cells sorted from blood. These receptors were taken from a human donor with alopecia areata.

The chain employs TRBV5-1 and TRBJ2-7, with a possible D match to TRBD2 (6 bases). This CDR3 is built from 14 residues. Trimming took 4 bases from V and 2 from J, leaving 13 bases between them. In germline, CDR1 is SGHRS, CDR2 YFSETQ. DNA for the CDR3: TGCGCCAGCAGCCCGACGGGGACTCCCTACGAGCAGTACTTC. This sequence encodes CASSPTGTPYEQYF.

The gene calls are TRBV30 and TRBJ2-3, with 7 nucleotides matching TRBD2. This CDR3 region has 13 residues. V gave up 8 bases and J gave up 2 bases; unmatched junction bases: 7. Looked up from germline, CDR1 is GTSNPN and CDR2 is SVGIG (reference sequence). In DNA form, the CDR3 reads TGTGCCAACCAGCGGGGAAACACAGATACGCAGTATTTT. Its translation: CANQRGNTDTQYF.

This sequence joins TRBV7-9 and TRBJ2-2; TRBD1 agrees at 7 bases. There are 15 residues in the CDR3. The J segment lost 5 bases and the V segment lost 3 bases, leaving 6 bases of the junction unmatched. From germline, CDR1 is SEHNR and CDR2 FQNEAQ (reference sequence). The CDR3 protein is CASSFESGGTGELFF. The CDR3 DNA reads TGTGCCAGCAGCTTCGAGTCAGGGGGAACCGGGGAGCTGTTTTTT.

The chain is built from TRBV9 and TRBJ1-2; the D is unclear. The germline V gene encodes CDR1 SGDLS and CDR2 YYNGEE. Trimming took 0 bases from V and 0 from J, leaving 9 bases between them. The CDR3 has 15 amino acids. The CDR3 DNA reads as TGTGCCAGCAGCGTAGGGGCAGGAGCTAACTATGGCTACACCTTC. Its translation: CASSVGAGANYGYTF.

The rearrangement links TRBV10-3 to TRBJ1-2; D possibly corresponds to TRBD1 (5 bases). The CDR3 is 15 residues long. The germline V gene encodes CDR1 ENHRY and CDR2 SYGVKD. Between the trimmed V and J ends, which lost 0 bases and 6 bases, there was a span of 14 bases. The CDR3 region is CAISESSQDVDGYTF. As DNA, the CDR3 is TGTGCCATCAGTGAGTCGTCACAGGACGTCGATGGCTACACCTTC.

The V gene is TRBV4-3, the J gene TRBJ2-3; D uncertain. V was pared by 1 base and J by 2 bases, with 13 bases between. CDR1 LGHNA and CDR2 YSLEER come from the germline V gene. CDR3 length: 16 residues. In DNA, the CDR3 is TGCGCCAGCAGCCAAGTTGGAGCTCTTCTCACAGATACGCAGTATTTT. This translates into CASSQVGALLTDTQYF.

This chain links TRBV9 with TRBJ2-1; D gene ambiguous. The V end lost 2 bases, the J end lost 5 bases, and 11 bases lay between the germline ends. Germline-derived CDR1 and CDR2 are SGDLS and YYNGEE. The CDR3 loop spans 14 amino acids. CDR3 in DNA: TGTGCCAGCAGCGTCGCCGGATCAAACAATGAGCAGTTCTTC. This translates into CASSVAGSNNEQFF.

Turning to this clone: Distinct nucleotide sequences in the sample also encode this CDR3. CDR3 nucleotides: TGTGCCAGCAGTGAAAGCTCCTACGAGCAGTACTTC. Translated: CASSESSYEQYF. The rearrangement joins TRBV28 to TRBJ2-7; D gene uncertain. CDR1 is MDHEN, CDR2 SYDVKM, per germline. The ends were cut back, 5 bases at V and 0 bases at J, with 5 bases in the middle. There are 12 residues in the CDR3. The variable domain in full, with the rest retrieved from reference TRBV28 and TRBJ2-7, is DVKVTQSSRYLVKRTGEKVFLECVQDMDHENMFWYRQDPGLGLRLIYFSYDVKMKEKGDIPEGYSVSREKKERFSLILESASTNQTSMYLCASSESSYEQYFGPGTRLTVT.

The chain joins TRBV30 to TRBJ2-1; 7 nucleotides agree with TRBD2. Looked up from germline, CDR1 is GTSNPN and CDR2 is SVGIG (reference sequence). This CDR3 region has 18 residues. J gave up 9 bases and V 1 base, and 21 bases lay outside the gene matches. CDR3 nucleotide sequence: TGTGCCTGGAGTGGAGCCGAAGAGGGAGGGCTCCTGTTTACTGAGCAGTTCTTC. It specifies CAWSGAEEGGLLFTEQFF. The entire variable domain, with the rest obtained from reference TRBV30 and TRBJ2-1, is as follows: SQTIHQWPATLVQPVGSPLSLECTVEGTSNPNLYWYRQAAGRGLQLLFYSVGIGQISSEVPQNLSASRPQDRQFILSSKKLLLSDSGFYLCAWSGAEEGGLLFTEQFFGPGTRLTVL.

This clone was seen a handful of times. The chain employs TRBV27 and TRBJ2-4; D uncertain. V lost 6 bases to trimming and J lost 0 bases, with 9 bases between them. The CDR3 extends over 14 amino acids. Germline V gene sequence: CDR1 MNHEY, CDR2 SMNVEV (reference sequence). Written as DNA, the CDR3 is TGTGCCAGCAGGTCGCCACTAGCCAAAAACATTCAGTACTTC. It specifies CASRSPLAKNIQYF.

V and J are TRBV30 and TRBJ1-1; D uncertain. Germline lookup yields CDR1 GTSNPN and CDR2 SVGIG (reference sequence). The V gene lost 8 bases and the J gene lost 3 bases, with 10 bases spanning the gap. There are 11 residues in the CDR3. The CDR3 nucleotides are TGTGCCGGAACCGCGGACACTGAAGCTTTCTTT. Amino acid sequence: CAGTADTEAFF.

The V and J genes are TRBV29-1 and TRBJ2-5, with 13 bases that match TRBD2. The end of the DNA fits TRBJ2-7 better, so the J call may be wrong. The CDR3 consists of 16 residues. From germline, CDR1 is SQVTM and CDR2 ANQGSEA. The CDR3 region is CSVQGVLAGGGYEQYF. The CDR3 DNA reads TGCAGCGTCCAAGGCGTACTAGCGGGAGGGGGGTACGAGCAGTACTTC.

This chain uses TRBV10-3 with TRBJ2-1, with 10 bases lining up with TRBD1. The CDR3 covers 14 residues. Germline V gene data show CDR1 as ENHRY and CDR2 as SYGVKD. V dropped 8 bases and J dropped 8; count of bases not matched to a gene: 9. The CDR3 DNA reads TGTGCCATCGGGGGGACAGGGGAGGTAGATGAGCAGTTCTTC. Its protein product is CAIGGTGEVDEQFF.

V usage is TRBV29-1 and J usage is TRBJ2-7; a possible D gene is TRBD1 (6 bases). Trimming took 5 bases from V and 8 from J, leaving 16 bases between them. This CDR3 contains 12 residues. The germline CDR1 and CDR2 sequences are SQVTM and ANQGSEA. Here the CDR3 DNA reads TGCAGCGTTCCACAGGGTGGTAGTCAGCAGTACTTC. The encoded protein is CSVPQGGSQQYF.

This chain uses TRBV29-1 with TRBJ1-2; 9 positions match TRBD1. The V and J ends lost 7 bases and 2 bases, in that order; junction bases with no gene match: 2. This CDR3 has 12 residues. CDR1 SQVTM and CDR2 ANQGSEA come from the germline V gene. The CDR3: CSATGGNYGYTF. Here the CDR3 DNA reads TGCAGCGCTACAGGGGGCAACTATGGCTACACCTTC.

This CDR3 is CASSYREGAYEQYF. The CDR3 nucleotides are TGTGCCAGCAGCTACAGGGAAGGAGCCTACGAGCAGTACTTC. This chain uses TRBV28 with TRBJ2-7, with a tentative D call TRBD1 (6 bases). The germline V gene has CDR1 MDHEN and CDR2 SYDVKM. Trimming removed 6 bases at V and 2 bases at J, with 14 bases between. The CDR3 contains 14 residues.

The chain joins TRBV25-1 to TRBJ2-3, with 7 bases fitting TRBD1. The CDR3 spans 16 residues. Unmatched junction bases numbered 11, after V lost 4 bases and J lost 4 bases. Germline V gene lookup returns CDR1 MGHDK and CDR2 SYGVNS. The CDR3 bases are TGTGCCAGCAGTGTGGAGACAGGGATTCATGCAGATACGCAGTATTTT. It yields the protein CASSVETGIHADTQYF. Full variable domain (rest looked up from reference TRBV25-1 and TRBJ2-3): EADIYQTPRYLVIGTGKKITLECSQTMGHDKMYWYQQDPGMELHLIHYSYGVNSTEKGDLSSESTVSRIRTEHFPLTLESARPSHTSQYLCASSVETGIHADTQYFGPGTRLTVL.